This entry features one TCR beta chain sequence. The data stem from a study of blood T cell repertoires in COVID-19. The overall study: T cells, B-cell-depleted T cells, or PBMCs supplied cDNA or gDNA.

The J segment lost 0 bases and the V segment lost 2 bases, leaving 5 bases of the junction unmatched. The CDR3 loop spans 17 amino acids. CDR1 is LGHNA, CDR2 YNFKEQ, per germline. Generated by immunoSEQ multiplex PCR, the TCRdb table keeps only in-frame clones and is missing some. In the table there are 110,000 or so clones, roughly 85% of which are singletons. Sequencing input: peripheral blood. The chain is built from TRBV4-2 and TRBJ2-3; 10 nucleotides agree with TRBD2. The clonotype comes from a man in his forties with acute or convalescent COVID-19. CDR3 sequence: CASSQTASGGSTDTQYF. As DNA, the CDR3 is TGTGCCAGCAGCCAAACCGCTAGCGGGGGCAGCACAGATACGCAGTATTTT.